Below, 13 T cell receptor beta chains from the same sample are listed, as sequenced in a study of OX40 agonist ivuxolimab in advanced cancers. Method: immunoSEQ multiplex PCR; TCRdb's copy keeps in-frame clones and lacks some. The sample has around 100,000 clones, more than 85% seen once. This material consisted of CD4+ or CD8+ T cells sorted from blood, taken in a trial of the OX40 agonist ivuxolimab. The receptors derive from an adult with an advanced solid tumor such as melanoma, head and neck, liver or kidney cancer.

V gene TRBV10-3 combines with J gene TRBJ2-2; possible D gene TRBD2, 5 bases. CDR1 is ENHRY and CDR2 is SYGVKD in the germline V gene. The CDR3 has 14 amino acids. The V and J ends lost 7 bases and 0 bases respectively, with 9 bases between them. As DNA, the CDR3 is TGTGCCATCACCCAGGACTCGAACACCGGGGAGCTGTTTTTT. Amino acids: CAITQDSNTGELFF.

The V and J genes are TRBV5-4 and TRBJ2-7; D not certain. CDR3 size: 14 residues. Germline loops: CDR1 SGHNT, CDR2 YYREEE (reference sequence). Trimming took off 0 bases at V and 3 bases at J, with 10 bases between the two ends. CDR3 nucleotide sequence: TGTGCCAGCAGCTTGGGTTCGGCCTACTACGAGCAGTACTTC. This encodes CASSLGSAYYEQYF.

This clone was seen just once. The chain links TRBV28 to TRBJ2-3; D is ambiguous. The germline V and J ends were trimmed by 6 bases and 5 bases, with 15 bases remaining between them. The CDR3 consists of 14 residues. CDR1 and CDR2 (germline): MDHEN, SYDVKM. The CDR3 DNA reads TGTGCCAGCAGCCCCTTTGCCATCGGAGATACGCAGTATTTT. Amino acids: CASSPFAIGDTQYF.

This chain connects TRBV5-6 to TRBJ1-6; D might be TRBD1 (6 bases). Germline-derived CDR1 and CDR2 are SGHDT and YYEEEE. With 4 bases removed from V and 3 bases from J, the gap between germline ends came to 8 bases. The length of the CDR3 is 14 residues. The CDR3 loop reads CASSPRGYNSPLHF. In nucleotides, the CDR3 is TGTGCCAGCAGCCCCAGGGGCTATAATTCACCCCTCCACTTT.

The chain uses TRBV7-2 and TRBJ2-5; D gene unclear. Germline V CDR1 and CDR2: SGHTA, FQGNSA. There are 14 residues in the CDR3. V lost 3 bases, J lost 2 bases, and 10 bases lay in between. The CDR3 region is CASSFGGGQETQYF. In nucleotides, the CDR3 is TGTGCCAGCAGCTTCGGCGGCGGACAAGAGACCCAGTACTTC.

V is TRBV7-2 and J is TRBJ2-2, with D maybe TRBD1 (5 bases). This CDR3 has 15 residues. V shed 0 bases and J shed 4 bases, with 9 bases lying between them. Germline V lookup: CDR1 SGHTA, CDR2 FQGNSA. CDR3 DNA sequence: TGTGCCAGCAGCTTAGCAGGGGTTAGCACCGGGGAGCTGTTTTTT. Its protein product is CASSLAGVSTGELFF.

The chain recombines TRBV7-9 with TRBJ2-7; a weak D match, TRBD2 (5 bases). From germline, CDR1 is SEHNR and CDR2 FQNEAQ (reference sequence). CDR3 length: 12 residues. Trimming took off 4 bases at V and 9 bases at J, with 13 bases between the two ends. The CDR3 region has the DNA TGTGCCAGCAGCTCCCTGGTGGCGGGGCAGTACTTC. Protein: CASSSLVAGQYF.

The V call is TRBV27, the J call TRBJ1-2; 7 positions agree with TRBD1. The CDR3 consists of 16 residues. Unmatched junction bases numbered 11, after V lost 4 bases and J lost 3 bases. Germline CDR1 MNHEY, CDR2 SMNVEV (reference sequence). The CDR3 region has the DNA TGTGCCAGCAGTTCCCGACAGGGAATCGCAGACTATGGCTACACCTTC. Translation gives CASSSRQGIADYGYTF.

CDR3 sequence (DNA): TGTGCCAGCAGCTTAGGACAGGGGGCGCCCCGGGAGACCCAGTACTTC. Amino acid sequence: CASSLGQGAPRETQYF. This chain connects TRBV7-9 to TRBJ2-5, with 10 positions matching TRBD1. The CDR3 length is 16 residues. CDR1 is SEHNR, CDR2 FQNEAQ, per germline (reference sequence). After removal of 1 base from V and 5 bases from J, the junction contained 7 bases not matched to a gene. Based on the CDR3 plus reference TRBV7-9 and TRBJ2-5, the full variable domain is DTGVSQNPRHKITKRGQNVTFRCDPISEHNRLYWYRQTLGQGPEFLTYFQNEAQLEKSRLLSDRFSAERPKGSFSTLEIQRTEQGDSAMYLCASSLGQGAPRETQYFGPGTRLLVL.

The chain couples TRBV6-5 to TRBJ2-1; 10 bases agree with TRBD2. J was trimmed by 5 bases and V by 7 bases; bases with no gene match: 8. This CDR3 has 15 residues. CDR1 is MNHEY and CDR2 is SVGAGI in the germline V gene. The CDR3 region is CASTSRTSGDNEQFF. The CDR3, as DNA: TGTGCCAGCACTTCTCGGACTAGCGGCGACAATGAGCAGTTCTTC.

This clone was observed once. The CDR3 protein is CASSDRAKGPLYNEQFF. The CDR3 region has the DNA TGTGCCAGCAGTGATAGGGCAAAGGGACCCCTCTACAATGAGCAGTTCTTC. The chain couples TRBV6-1 to TRBJ2-1; D is possibly TRBD1 or TRBD2 (5 bases each). V was cut by 3 bases and J by 3 bases, with 18 bases left in between. The CDR3 runs 17 residues. Germline-derived CDR1 and CDR2 are MNHNS and SASEGT.

The chain has TRBV4-1 and TRBJ1-2; no definite D call. V was clipped by 1 base and J by 5 bases, with 14 bases between them. This CDR3 is built from 15 residues. Germline CDR1 is MGHRA and CDR2 is YSYEKL. CDR3 region: CASSQGAHSDYGYTF. The CDR3, as DNA: TGCGCCAGCAGCCAAGGCGCCCACTCCGATTATGGCTACACCTTC.

The CDR3 DNA follows: TGTGCCAGAAGCTTACGGATGAACACTGAAGCTTTCTTT. Translated: CARSLRMNTEAFF. J is TRBJ1-1 and V is TRBV5-3; D ambiguous. TRBV5-3 is an ORF; its function is uncertain. With 2 bases removed from V and 0 bases from J, the gap between germline ends came to 5 bases. The CDR3 runs to 13 residues.